This T cell receptor (beta chain) was identified during a study of cytomegalovirus exposure and HLA in healthy donors. General observations from the study: Confirmation in vitro established that a few CMV-associated chains were specific for CMV antigens. Within an earlier analysis, most TCR beta V segments proved productive either about 90% or about 30% of the time. Analysis was carried out at a later point, and it linked a missense DCLRE1C variant to TCR beta V- and J-gene trimming. Donor immune exposure was known only as CMV serostatus.

Remarks on this clone: Its antigen is undetermined.

13 Jbeta primers and 60 Vbeta primers were used for the PCR. Sequenced by immunoSEQ multiplex PCR; TCRdb stores in-frame clones only, minus some. The sample includes 150,000 to 200,000 clones, around 68% of them seen just once. Germline CDR1 reads SQVTM; CDR2 reads ANQGSEA. Trimming took 3 bases from V and 5 from J, leaving 7 bases between them. The CDR3 has 12 amino acids. The clonotype originates from a man aged 40-55 years in good health and CMV-seronegative. The material sequenced was PBMCs. The genes are TRBV29-1 and TRBJ2-2; D not certain. CDR3 residues: CSVDWRTGELFF. For the CDR3, the DNA is TGCAGCGTTGATTGGCGGACCGGGGAGCTGTTTTTT.